These 16 T cell receptor beta chains were all obtained from the same sample, sequenced in a study of beta chain features in type 1 diabetes. Every isolated RNA sample was fully reverse transcribed, so sequencing captured expressed TCRB transcripts. TCRdb keeps only in-frame clones here, not all; method: immunoSEQ multiplex PCR. The repertoire holds 350,000 to 450,000 clones, with more than 12% as singletons. Sequenced: naive CD4+ T cells from blood. These receptors were collected from a woman aged 18-29 years in good health.

The gene calls are TRBV28 and TRBJ2-3, with TRBD2 identical over 14 bases. The trim removed 2 bases at V and 4 bases at J, leaving 8 bases unmatched. Germline CDR1 and CDR2: MDHEN and SYDVKM. The CDR3 is 18 residues long. The CDR3, as DNA: TGTGCCAGCAGTTTAGCGGGACTAGCGGGAGTGTCCCCAGATACGCAGTATTTT. It encodes CASSLAGLAGVSPDTQYF.

V usage is TRBV4-3 and J usage is TRBJ2-1, with D possibly TRBD1 on 6 matching bases. CDR3 length: 18 amino acids. Germline values: CDR1 LGHNA, CDR2 YSLEER. V was pared by 5 bases and J by 1 base, with 21 bases between. CDR3 DNA sequence: TGCGCCAGCAGCTCCCATCCCACAGGGAGTGGTTCCTACAATGAGCAGTTCTTC. Its protein is CASSSHPTGSGSYNEQFF.

The sample holds a few counts of this clone. The rearrangement joins TRBV18 to TRBJ2-7; D is ambiguous. The CDR3 spans 13 residues. V was shortened by 3 bases and J by 0 bases, with 6 bases between the two germline ends. From germline, CDR1 is KGHSH and CDR2 LQKENI. The CDR3 spells CASSPTPSYEQYF. The CDR3, as DNA: TGTGCCAGCTCACCGACACCCTCCTACGAGCAGTACTTC.

This clone was recorded many times. This rearrangement joins TRBV7-9 to TRBJ2-1; D not resolved. This CDR3 region has 11 residues. Trimming stripped 4 bases from V and 10 bases from J, with 8 bases between. Germline assignment: CDR1 SEHNR and CDR2 FQNEAQ (reference sequence). The CDR3 sequence: CASSWALEQFF. Here the CDR3 DNA reads TGTGCCAGCAGCTGGGCGCTAGAGCAGTTCTTC.

Only a few counts were recorded for this clone. V usage is TRBV25-1 and J usage is TRBJ1-1; 7 bases fit TRBD1. Germline V lookup: CDR1 MGHDK, CDR2 SYGVNS. The CDR3 covers 12 residues. J gave up 4 bases and V 6 bases, and 2 bases lay outside the gene matches. CDR3 sequence reads: CASSQGVTEAFF. In nucleotides, the CDR3 is TGTGCCAGCAGCCAGGGGGTCACTGAAGCTTTCTTT.

This clone was counted only a few times. The chain has TRBV28 and TRBJ2-7, with D uncertain. The CDR3 is made up of 13 amino acids. Germline loops: CDR1 MDHEN, CDR2 SYDVKM. V was cut by 2 bases and J by 0 bases, with 5 bases left in between. This CDR3 reads CASSLKRSYEQYF. In DNA form, the CDR3 reads TGTGCCAGCAGTTTAAAGCGCTCCTACGAGCAGTACTTC.

This clone came up a few times. The J gene is TRBJ2-5, the V gene TRBV7-3; TRBD2 matches 9 bases. Germline trimming cut 5 bases from V and 5 bases from J; bases unmatched to any gene: 9. Germline lookup yields CDR1 SGHTA and CDR2 FQGTGA. The CDR3 runs to 15 residues. Written as DNA, the CDR3 is TGTGCCAGCAGCCCGACTAGCGGTCTACGGGAGACCCAGTACTTC. Its protein is CASSPTSGLRETQYF.

The rearrangement links TRBV4-3 to TRBJ2-5, with 8 bases aligning to TRBD2. Trimming at V came to 2 bases and at J to 5 bases, leaving 10 bases not matched to a gene. This CDR3 spans 16 amino acids. CDR1 and CDR2 (germline): LGHNA, YSLEER. DNA for the CDR3: TGCGCCAGCAGCCAATATTCGGGAGGGTCGGGGGAGACCCAGTACTTC. This encodes CASSQYSGGSGETQYF.

This clone was observed a handful of times. The chain joins TRBV7-9 to TRBJ2-1; 8 bases agree with TRBD2. The trim removed 1 base at V and 5 bases at J, leaving 10 bases unmatched. Germline loops: CDR1 SEHNR, CDR2 FQNEAQ (reference sequence). The CDR3 has 17 amino acids. Here the CDR3 reads CASSLGGVGLGNNEQFF. The CDR3 DNA reads as TGTGCCAGCAGCTTAGGGGGAGTGGGACTAGGGAACAATGAGCAGTTCTTC.

This clone was observed a handful of times. The chain links TRBV7-2 to TRBJ2-7; TRBD2 agrees at 11 bases. Germline lookup yields CDR1 SGHTA and CDR2 FQGNSA. The junction had 8 bases not matched to a gene; V was cut back by 1 base and J by 0 bases. The CDR3 is 18 amino acids. The CDR3 DNA is TGTGCCAGCAGCTTAGTCCCTAGCGGGAGGACTAGCTCCTACGAGCAGTACTTC. Protein product: CASSLVPSGRTSSYEQYF.

This clone has just a few counts. The chain has TRBV28 and TRBJ2-2; 8 bases align to TRBD1. The CDR3 spans 16 residues. Germline CDR1 reads MDHEN; CDR2 reads SYDVKM. Trimming removed 7 bases from V and 1 base from J; junction bases left unmatched: 8. Here the CDR3 reads CASTRSGTGNTGELFF. CDR3 sequence (DNA): TGTGCCAGCACCAGGTCCGGGACAGGGAACACCGGGGAGCTGTTTTTT.

The V gene is TRBV23-1, the J gene TRBJ2-5, with 9 bases fitting TRBD1. TRBV23-1 is classed as an ORF, of uncertain function. The V and J ends lost 4 bases and 6 bases, in that order; junction bases with no gene match: 18. The CDR3 consists of 18 residues. The CDR3 sequence is CASSLTGGAPLIEQTQYF. The DNA of the CDR3 is TGCGCCAGCAGTCTTACAGGGGGCGCCCCTCTAATCGAGCAGACCCAGTACTTC.

The chain uses TRBV27 and TRBJ1-2; D may be TRBD1 (6 bases). Germline CDR1 MNHEY, CDR2 SMNVEV (reference sequence). The CDR3 spans 13 residues. Trimming stripped 8 bases from V and 1 base from J, with 11 bases between. The CDR3 coding sequence is TGTGCCAGCGGGACACCGATTAACTATGGCTACACCTTC. This gives the protein CASGTPINYGYTF.

This clone was found a few times. The rearrangement uses TRBV30 and TRBJ1-5; perhaps TRBD1 as D (5 bases). Germline V lookup: CDR1 GTSNPN, CDR2 SVGIG (reference sequence). The CDR3 is 14 amino acids. Trimming took 3 bases from V and 0 from J, leaving 9 bases between them. CDR3 sequence reads: CAWRKGYSNQPQHF. DNA for the CDR3: TGTGCCTGGAGGAAGGGGTATAGCAATCAGCCCCAGCATTTT.

This clone was detected only a few times. This chain uses TRBV30 with TRBJ1-1; 7 nucleotides match TRBD1. The CDR3 loop spans 13 amino acids. V was pared by 3 bases and J by 6 bases, with 7 bases of the junction left unmatched. Germline V CDR1 and CDR2: GTSNPN, SVGIG (reference sequence). CDR3: CAWSARGVAEAFF. The CDR3 bases are TGTGCCTGGAGCGCCAGGGGGGTAGCTGAAGCTTTCTTT. The full variable domain, in which reference TRBV30 and TRBJ1-1 provide the parts outside the CDR3, is SQTIHQWPATLVQPVGSPLSLECTVEGTSNPNLYWYRQAAGRGLQLLFYSVGIGQISSEVPQNLSASRPQDRQFILSSKKLLLSDSGFYLCAWSARGVAEAFFGQGTRLTVV.

V gene TRBV9 combines with J gene TRBJ2-3; no clear D gene. The germline gives CDR1 SGDLS, CDR2 YYNGEE. Trimming shortened V by 0 bases and J by 4 bases, and 6 bases separated the two germline ends. CDR3 length: 13 residues. CDR3 in amino acids: CASSVGPPDTQYF. The CDR3 nucleotides are TGTGCCAGCAGCGTAGGGCCCCCAGATACGCAGTATTTT.